This T cell receptor beta chain was sequenced during a study of blood T cells in healthy people across ages (dated by TCRdb to about 2015). For the study in its entirety: In model experiments, roughly one uniquely barcoded TCR beta cDNA molecule per two T cells was captured by template switching. To avoid experimental bias, donors of different ages were randomly spread across the sequencing lanes. To track age-related changes in TCR beta repertoire diversity, the study relied on deep sequencing normalized with unique cDNA molecular identifiers. For two donors (one aged 18 to 29 and one aged 80 or older), the study analyzed two additional independent replicas of 1 million unique cDNA reads from the same blood draw. Donors were grouped into four age groups: young (average roughly 15 years), middle-aged (39), aged (roughly 67) and long-lived (approximately 81).

V and J lose 5 bases and 6 bases, and a span of 13 bases separates them. The germline V gene provides CDR1 SGHAT and CDR2 FQNNGV. CDR3 length: 13 amino acids, cysteine to phenylalanine. The DNA shown is the 39-base CDR3, in frame from base 1. Comments on this clonotype: Its recognized antigen is unknown. No per-base quality is available; no much larger clone lies one base away.

Donors were around 37 systemically healthy Caucasian individuals from Russia aged roughly 6 to 100 years. Approximately 11 milliliters of peripheral blood were drawn from each donor into EDTA-treated Vacutainer tubes. PBMCs were isolated by Ficoll-Paque density-gradient centrifugation, with at least 7 million obtained per sample. Total RNA was extracted from PBMCs with Trizol reagent, with at least 5.5 micrograms obtained per sample. Naive CD45RAhigh/CD27high T cell percentages were measured by flow cytometry on a PBMC aliquot from every donor. The library was produced with 5' RACE. Sequencing was carried out with an Illumina HiSeq 2500. The second PCR ran for roughly 7 to 12 cycles and used a J-beta primer mix along with a sample-barcoded 5' primer. Each TCR beta cDNA molecule received a unique molecular identifier from a template-switch 5' adaptor carrying 12 random nucleotides. Each sample yielded at least 2.5 million CDR3-containing paired-end reads. The Mint cDNA synthesis kit, primed by a TRBC-specific oligonucleotide, was used to synthesize first-strand cDNA from all RNA. Following uracil-DNA glycosylase treatment, a first 18-cycle PCR with universal primers M1SS and BC2_uni_R was performed on all cDNA. In the authors' own workflow: For normalization, 1 million high-quality reads were randomly selected from each sample, with every read carrying a distinct molecular identifier. Reads sharing molecular identifiers were discarded rather than binned into consensus sequences. MiTCR, with a Q25 quality threshold and the strictest error-elimination algorithm, was used for CDR3 identification, clonotype clustering and error correction. Lower-bound total TCR beta diversity was estimated with a nonparametric unseen species model using Euler transformation. Using fastp at Q25 and MiXCR, TCRdb reprocessed the public reads and kept productive beta chains. Every entry covers one CDR3 protein and lists the most common genes and DNA from its rows. Clone size and V and J calls follow TCRdb, not the original study. For this sample there are about 1.4 million distinct CDR3 sequences; approximately 59% appear just once. The ten biggest clones cover 6.5% to 8% of the sample.

The paper's findings and limits, for the study overall: Observed TCR beta diversity correlated strongly with the percentage of naive T cells measured by flow cytometry. Total diversity estimates from one million sequenced T cells were considered lower bounds and underestimates. Conclusive comparison of naive and antigen-experienced compartments was prevented by the profiling of bulk unsorted PBMCs. As age increased, observed TCR beta diversity per million T cells dropped in a roughly linear way, and a significant reduction was already evident by age roughly 36. Because the CMV infection status of the donors was unknown, age-related changes in expanded clonotypes may potentially have been confounded. Compared with the aged group, the long-lived group had more naive CD4+ T cells, fewer expanded clones and increased TCR diversity, a pattern suggesting age selection.

This receptor chain uses TRBV11-2 and TRBJ1-1; tentative D gene TRBD1, with 5 bases matching. This receptor was obtained from a young man in good health. The sequenced sample consisted of blood. The DNA reads as follows: TGTGCCAGCAGCCTCGGGACCCCCTCTGAAGCTTTCTTT. It is translated as CASSLGTPSEAFF.